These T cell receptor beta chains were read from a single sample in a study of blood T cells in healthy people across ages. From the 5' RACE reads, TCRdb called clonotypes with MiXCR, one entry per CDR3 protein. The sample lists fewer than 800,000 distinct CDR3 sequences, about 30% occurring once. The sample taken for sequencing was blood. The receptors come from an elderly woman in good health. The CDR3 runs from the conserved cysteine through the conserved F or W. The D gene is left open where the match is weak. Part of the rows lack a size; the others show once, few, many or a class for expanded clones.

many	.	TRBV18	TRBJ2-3	TGTGCCAGCTCACCACCGAGTCGGACAGATACGCAGTATTTT	CASSPPSRTDTQYF
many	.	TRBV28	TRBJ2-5	TGTGCCAACTCGGCTCAGGGGATGGGAAAGACCCAGTACTTC	CANSAQGMGKTQYF
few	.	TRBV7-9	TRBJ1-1	TGTGCCAGCAGCTTCGGTGGGATGGGGACTGAAGCTTTCTTT	CASSFGGMGTEAFF
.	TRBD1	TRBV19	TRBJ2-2	TGTGCCAGTAGTGGAGGACAGGGGGCTGGCACCGGGGAGCTGTTTTTT	CASSGGQGAGTGELFF
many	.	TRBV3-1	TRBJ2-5	TGTGCCAGCAGCACCGGAGAGACCCAGTACTTC	CASSTGETQYF
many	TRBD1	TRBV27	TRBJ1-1	TGTGCCAGCAGTTTAAGAGGGACAGTTAAGGCTTTCTTT	CASSLRGTVKAFF
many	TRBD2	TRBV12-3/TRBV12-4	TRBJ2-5	TGTGCCAGCGGGACTAGCGGGGGCGGGGAGACCCAGTACTTC	CASGTSGGGETQYF
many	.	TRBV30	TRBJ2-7	TGTGCCTGGAAGGGAGTCTCCTACGAGCAGTACTTC	CAWKGVSYEQYF
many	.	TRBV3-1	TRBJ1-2	TGTGCCAGCAGCCACGGGCCCGGGGAGAAAGGCTACACCTTC	CASSHGPGEKGYTF
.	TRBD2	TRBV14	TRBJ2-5	TGTGCCAGCAGCCAAGGGACTAGCGGGAGTTGGCAGTACTTC	CASSQGTSGSWQYF
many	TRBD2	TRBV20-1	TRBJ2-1	TGCAGTGCCTACCTCTCTCGGGGGGGCGTTGAGCAGTTCTTC	CSAYLSRGGVEQFF
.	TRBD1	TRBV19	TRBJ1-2	TGTGCCAGTAGTATCCCAGGGGGCGCCGGCTACACCTTC	CASSIPGGAGYTF
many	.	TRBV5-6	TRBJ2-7	TGTGCCAGCAGTTCCGCCTGGGGCGAGCAGTACTTC	CASSSAWGEQYF
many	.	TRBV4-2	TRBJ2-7	TGTGCCAGCAGCCAAGATTCGCAGGTTGCTAACGAGCAGTACTTC	CASSQDSQVANEQYF
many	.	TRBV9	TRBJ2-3	TGTGCCAGCAGCGCATCGACAGGGACTAGCACAGATACGCAGTATTTT	CASSASTGTSTDTQYF
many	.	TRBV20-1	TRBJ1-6	TGCAGTGCTAGAGATCTTTCAGGGACCAATTCACCCCTCCACTTT	CSARDLSGTNSPLHF
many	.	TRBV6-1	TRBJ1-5	TGTGCCAGCAGTGAAACCAAGGATCGGCAGCCCCAGCATTTT	CASSETKDRQPQHF
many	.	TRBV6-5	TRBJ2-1	TGTGCCAGCAGTTACTCTGGAAGGGCCGATGAGCAGTTCTTC	CASSYSGRADEQFF
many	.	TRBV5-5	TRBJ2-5	TGTGCCAGCAGCTTACGGGCGGGCTTTGGAGAGACCCAGTACTTC	CASSLRAGFGETQYF
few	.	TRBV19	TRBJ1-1	TGTGCCAGCACCGTTGAGGGAGGGAACACTGAAGCTTTCTTT	CASTVEGGNTEAFF
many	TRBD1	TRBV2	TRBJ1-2	TGTGCCAGCAGTGGGGACAGAATTAACTATGGCTACACCTTC	CASSGDRINYGYTF
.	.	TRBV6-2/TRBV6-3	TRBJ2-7	TGTATCAGCAGTTCCCGGCGGGGGCGGAGCTCCTACGAGCAGTACTTC	CISSSRRGRSSYEQYF
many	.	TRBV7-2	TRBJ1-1	TGTGCCAGCAGCCAAGTTGGGGGAACTGAAGCTTTCTTT	CASSQVGGTEAFF
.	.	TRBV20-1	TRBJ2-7	TGCAGTGCAAAACTTCTGTACGAGCAGTACTTC	CSAKLLYEQYF
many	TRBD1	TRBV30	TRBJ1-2	TGTGCCTGGAGATCTGACAGGGAACATCCCTACACCTTC	CAWRSDREHPYTF
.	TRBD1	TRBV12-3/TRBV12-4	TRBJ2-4	TGTGCCAGCAACGGACAGGGTGGAAACATTCAGTACTTC	CASNGQGGNIQYF
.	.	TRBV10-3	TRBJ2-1	TGTGCCATCAGTGAACAAGGTTACAATGAGCAGTTCTTC	CAISEQGYNEQFF
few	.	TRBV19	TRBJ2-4	TGTGCCAGTAGTATAGGGGTCTCACTAGCCAAAAACATTCAGTACTTC	CASSIGVSLAKNIQYF
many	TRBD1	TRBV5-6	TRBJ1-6	TGTGCCAGCAGCGCCAGGGGGATCGGTAATTCACCCCTCCACTTT	CASSARGIGNSPLHF
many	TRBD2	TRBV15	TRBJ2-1	TGTGCCACCAGCTCAACCCCCTCTAGCGGGTCCTCCAATGAGCAGTTCTTC	CATSSTPSSGSSNEQFF
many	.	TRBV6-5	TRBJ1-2	TGTGCCAGCAGAGCCGACACATCCCTAAACTATGGCTACACCTTC	CASRADTSLNYGYTF
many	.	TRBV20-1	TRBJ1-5	TGCAGTGCTAGTTTTTTGTCCGGTCAGCCCCAGCATTTT	CSASFLSGQPQHF
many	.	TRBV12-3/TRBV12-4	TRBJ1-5	TGTGCCAGCAGTCCCCAATTTGTAGGGATCCAGCATTTT	CASSPQFVGIQHF
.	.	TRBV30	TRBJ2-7	TGTGCCTATGGACTGATCTCCTACGAGCAGTACTTC	CAYGLISYEQYF
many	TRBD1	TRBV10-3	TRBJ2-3	TGTGCCATCAGTAACAGGGGCTCTTTGGATACGCAGTATTTT	CAISNRGSLDTQYF
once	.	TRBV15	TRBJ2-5	TGTGCCACCAGTAGAGCCCCGGACGAGACCCAGTACTTC	CATSRAPDETQYF